The 17 T cell receptor beta chains presented below share a single source sample, sequenced in a study of blood T cell repertoires in COVID-19 (dated by TCRdb to 2018 to 2021). Receptor libraries were prepared by the immunoSEQ multiplex PCR assay. TCRdb provides this immuneACCESS table in a form limited to in-frame rearrangements. Some clones are lacking; in checked studies, under half of them reflect an unresolved V gene, and why the rest are absent is not known. The sample records about 130,000 clones, around 76% of which are singletons. 11% of the sample goes to the ten largest clones. The sample comprised peripheral blood. These receptors originate from a human donor in a cohort sampled during active COVID-19.

The chain employs TRBV12-3 or TRBV12-4 and TRBJ2-7; TRBD1 agrees at 9 bases. The CDR3 totals 13 residues. The J segment lost 3 bases and the V segment lost 7 bases, leaving 4 bases of the junction unmatched. The CDR3 loop reads CASTRDRDYEQYF. As DNA, the CDR3 is TGTGCCAGCACCCGGGACAGGGACTACGAGCAGTACTTC.

This chain connects TRBV5-4 to TRBJ1-4, with TRBD1 identical over 9 bases. Germline assignment: CDR1 SGHNT and CDR2 YYREEE (reference sequence). CDR3 size: 14 residues. The V gene end was trimmed by 5 bases and the J gene end by 8 bases; junction bases not matched to a gene: 7. Here the CDR3 DNA reads TGTGCCAGCAGGGACAGGGGAAGGGGGGAAAAACTGTTTTTT. It encodes CASRDRGRGEKLFF.

The genes are TRBV12-3 or TRBV12-4 and TRBJ2-7, with TRBD1 as a possible D gene (5 bases). V shed 6 bases and J shed 3 bases, with 12 bases lying between them. The CDR3 sequence is 13 residues long. CDR3 sequence: CASRKGSRYEQYF. In DNA form, the CDR3 reads TGTGCCAGCAGGAAGGGGTCCCGCTACGAGCAGTACTTC.

This chain joins TRBV10-3 and TRBJ1-2, with TRBD1 matching 8 bases. The CDR3 length is 15 residues. V dropped 4 bases and J dropped 5; count of bases not matched to a gene: 9. From germline, CDR1 is ENHRY and CDR2 SYGVKD. CDR3: CAISAGQGGTYGYTF. DNA of the CDR3: TGTGCCATCAGTGCCGGACAGGGAGGGACTTATGGCTACACCTTC.

The chain employs TRBV7-9 and TRBJ2-5, with D maybe TRBD1 (6 bases). V lost 1 base, J lost 4 bases, and 10 bases lay in between. From germline, CDR1 is SEHNR and CDR2 FQNEAQ (reference sequence). This CDR3 region has 14 residues. CDR3 in amino acids: CASSLVGQIETQYF. The CDR3 DNA sequence: TGTGCCAGCAGCTTAGTAGGACAGATAGAGACCCAGTACTTC.

This clone came up once. V is TRBV27 and J is TRBJ1-6; 8 bases agree with TRBD1. The CDR3 spans 17 residues. Germline CDR1 and CDR2: MNHEY and SMNVEV (reference sequence). V trimming: 5 bases; J trimming: 9 bases; junction bases outside the gene matches: 15. The CDR3 bases are TGTGCCAGCAGTCCATCTCCTACTCAGGGGGCTATTTCACCCCTCCACTTT. Its protein is CASSPSPTQGAISPLHF.

The rearrangement uses TRBV7-6 and TRBJ1-3; D not certain. V dropped 3 bases and J dropped 1 base, with 13 bases sitting between them. This CDR3 comprises 16 residues. Per germline, CDR1 SGHVS and CDR2 FNYEAQ. Here the CDR3 DNA reads TGTGCCAGCAGCTTCGGAGTCTTAAGATCTGGAAACACCATATATTTT. Amino acids: CASSFGVLRSGNTIYF.

The chain links TRBV12-3 or TRBV12-4 to TRBJ2-1; no clear D gene. The CDR3 has 12 residues. V lost 3 bases and J 10 bases, leaving 10 bases between the germline ends. The CDR3 nucleotides read TGTGCCAGCAGTTTCATATATGAGGAGCAGTTCTTC. Translated, it gives CASSFIYEEQFF.

This clone was observed a single time. The chain employs TRBV6-2 or TRBV6-3 and TRBJ1-1; D gene unclear. Trimming took 5 bases from V and 4 from J, leaving 20 bases between them. The CDR3 covers 16 residues. Germline V CDR1 and CDR2: MNHEY, SVGEGT. The DNA of the CDR3 is TGTGCCAGCAGTCGTCAGGTTTCTCAAGGGAGCACTGAAGCTTTCTTT. This encodes CASSRQVSQGSTEAFF.

The chain uses TRBV24-1 and TRBJ2-5; 7 positions agree with TRBD2. Germline CDR1 reads KGHDR; CDR2 reads SFDVKD. The CDR3 runs to 15 residues. V dropped 10 bases and J dropped 2; count of bases not matched to a gene: 12. For the CDR3, the DNA is TGTGCCACAGGTAGTAGGACTAGGCTACAAGAGACCCAGTACTTC. Amino acids: CATGSRTRLQETQYF.

The chain links TRBV5-1 to TRBJ2-2, with no clear D. V lost 1 base and J 2 bases, leaving 9 bases between the germline ends. In germline, CDR1 is SGHRS, CDR2 YFSETQ. CDR3 size: 15 residues. Here the CDR3 reads CASSLYNINTGELFF. CDR3 in DNA: TGCGCCAGCAGCTTGTACAACATAAACACCGGGGAGCTGTTTTTT.

This chain links TRBV10-3 with TRBJ1-5, with TRBD1 matching over 9 bases. The CDR3 spans 15 residues. The ends lost 3 bases at V and 5 bases at J; junction bases unmatched: 5. In germline, CDR1 is ENHRY, CDR2 SYGVKD. CDR3 DNA sequence: TGTGCCATCAGTGATAAGGGACAGGGTTATCAGCCCCAGCATTTT. This gives the protein CAISDKGQGYQPQHF.

This clone was counted ten times or more. The chain carries TRBV2 and TRBJ2-1; D unresolved. The CDR3 spans 14 residues. The germline V gene has CDR1 SNHLY and CDR2 FYNNEI. The germline V and J ends were trimmed by 7 bases and 10 bases, with 20 bases remaining between them. Here the CDR3 reads CASTTNPSIGEQFF. CDR3 sequence (DNA): TGTGCCAGCACAACAAACCCTAGTATTGGGGAGCAGTTCTTC.

The chain is built from TRBV11-3 and TRBJ2-3; 8 bases map to TRBD2. The CDR3 sequence is 14 residues long. The germline V gene has CDR1 SGHNT and CDR2 YENEEA. V lost 2 bases, J lost 4 bases, and 2 bases stayed unmatched. CDR3 protein: CASSLSGGADTQYF. CDR3 nucleotides: TGTGCCAGCAGCTTATCGGGGGGGGCAGATACGCAGTATTTT.

This chain connects TRBV6-5 to TRBJ1-4; D gene uncertain. Germline CDR1 MNHEY, CDR2 SVGAGI. The ends were cut back, 9 bases at V and 8 bases at J, with 10 bases in the middle. This CDR3 region has 11 residues. The CDR3 DNA follows: TGTGCCAGTAGATTCTTAGAAAAACTGTTTTTT. Its translation: CASRFLEKLFF.

This chain links TRBV30 with TRBJ2-7, with D tentatively TRBD2 (7 bases). V dropped 0 bases and J dropped 1 base, with 13 bases sitting between them. CDR1 is GTSNPN and CDR2 is SVGIG in the germline V gene (reference sequence). The CDR3 covers 15 residues. CDR3 residues: CAWSVGGGASYEQYF. DNA of the CDR3: TGTGCCTGGAGTGTAGGCGGGGGCGCTTCCTACGAGCAGTACTTC.

This chain joins TRBV7-9 and TRBJ2-7; maybe TRBD1 (5 bases). Per germline, CDR1 SEHNR and CDR2 FQNEAQ (reference sequence). Trimming took off 5 bases at V and 3 bases at J, with 11 bases between the two ends. This CDR3 region has 13 residues. The CDR3 DNA follows: TGTGCCAGCAGCGGGGTAGGGGTCTACGAGCAGTACTTC. It encodes CASSGVGVYEQYF.